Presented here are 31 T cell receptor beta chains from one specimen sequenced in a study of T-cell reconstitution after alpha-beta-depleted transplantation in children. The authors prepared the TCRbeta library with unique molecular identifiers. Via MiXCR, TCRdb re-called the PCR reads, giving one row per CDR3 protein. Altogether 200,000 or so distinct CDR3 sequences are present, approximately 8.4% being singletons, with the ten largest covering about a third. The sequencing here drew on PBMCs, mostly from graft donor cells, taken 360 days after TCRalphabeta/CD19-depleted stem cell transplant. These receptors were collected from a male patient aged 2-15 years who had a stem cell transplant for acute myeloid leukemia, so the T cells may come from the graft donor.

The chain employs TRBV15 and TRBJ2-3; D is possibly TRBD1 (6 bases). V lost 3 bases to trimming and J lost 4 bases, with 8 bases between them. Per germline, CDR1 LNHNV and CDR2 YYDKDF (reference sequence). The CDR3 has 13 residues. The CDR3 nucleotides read TGTGCCACCAGCAGCCAGGGGCCAGATACGCAGTATTTT. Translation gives CATSSQGPDTQYF.

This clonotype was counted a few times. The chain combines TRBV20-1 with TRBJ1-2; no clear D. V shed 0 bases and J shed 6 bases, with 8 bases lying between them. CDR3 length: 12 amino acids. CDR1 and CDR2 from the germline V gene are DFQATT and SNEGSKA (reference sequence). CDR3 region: CSARDLWDGYTF. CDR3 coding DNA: TGCAGTGCTAGAGATCTGTGGGATGGCTACACCTTC.

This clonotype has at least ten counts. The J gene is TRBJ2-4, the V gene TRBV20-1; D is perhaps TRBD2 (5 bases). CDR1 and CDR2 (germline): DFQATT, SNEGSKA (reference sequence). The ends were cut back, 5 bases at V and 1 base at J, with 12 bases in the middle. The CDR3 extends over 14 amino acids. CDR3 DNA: TGCAGTGCTGTCGGGATGAGGGCCAAAAACATTCAGTACTTC. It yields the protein CSAVGMRAKNIQYF.

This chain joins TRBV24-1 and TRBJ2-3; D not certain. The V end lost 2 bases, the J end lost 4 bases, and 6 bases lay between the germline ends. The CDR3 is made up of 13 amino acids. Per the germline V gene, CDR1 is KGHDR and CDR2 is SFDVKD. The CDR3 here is CATSDWAPDTQYF. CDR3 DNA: TGTGCCACCAGTGATTGGGCCCCAGATACGCAGTATTTT.

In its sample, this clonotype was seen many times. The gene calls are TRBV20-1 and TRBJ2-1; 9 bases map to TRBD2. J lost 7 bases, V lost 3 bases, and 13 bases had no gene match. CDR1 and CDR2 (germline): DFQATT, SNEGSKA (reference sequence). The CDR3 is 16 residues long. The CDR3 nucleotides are TGCAGTGCTAGCTGGCGGGAGGGCTCCTCGACGAATGAGCAGTTCTTC. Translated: CSASWREGSSTNEQFF.

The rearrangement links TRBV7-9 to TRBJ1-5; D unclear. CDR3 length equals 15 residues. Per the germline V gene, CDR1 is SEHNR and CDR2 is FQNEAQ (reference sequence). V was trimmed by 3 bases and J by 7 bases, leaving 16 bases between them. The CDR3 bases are TGTGCCAGCAGCTTTTTAGCTAGGTGTCGCCAGCCCCAGCATTTT. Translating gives CASSFLARCRQPQHF.

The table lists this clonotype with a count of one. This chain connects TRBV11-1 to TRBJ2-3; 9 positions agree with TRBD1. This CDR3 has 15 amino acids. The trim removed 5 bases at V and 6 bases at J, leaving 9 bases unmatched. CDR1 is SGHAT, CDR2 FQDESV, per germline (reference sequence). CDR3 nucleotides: TGTGCCAGCAGCCTCCGGGACAGGGCCTCGGATACGCAGTATTTT. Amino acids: CASSLRDRASDTQYF.

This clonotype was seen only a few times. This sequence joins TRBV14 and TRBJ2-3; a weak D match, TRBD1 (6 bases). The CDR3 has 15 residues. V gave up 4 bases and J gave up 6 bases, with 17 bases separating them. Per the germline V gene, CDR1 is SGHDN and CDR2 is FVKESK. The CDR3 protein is CASSPRRGIGDTQYF. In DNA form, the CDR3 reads TGTGCCAGCAGCCCAAGAAGGGGGATAGGGGATACGCAGTATTTT.

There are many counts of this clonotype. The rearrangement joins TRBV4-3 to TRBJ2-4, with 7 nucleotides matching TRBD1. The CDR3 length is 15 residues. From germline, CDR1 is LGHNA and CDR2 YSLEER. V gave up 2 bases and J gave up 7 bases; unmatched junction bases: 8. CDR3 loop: CASSQRQGFGNIQYF. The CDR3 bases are TGCGCCAGCAGCCAACGACAGGGTTTTGGGAACATTCAGTACTTC.

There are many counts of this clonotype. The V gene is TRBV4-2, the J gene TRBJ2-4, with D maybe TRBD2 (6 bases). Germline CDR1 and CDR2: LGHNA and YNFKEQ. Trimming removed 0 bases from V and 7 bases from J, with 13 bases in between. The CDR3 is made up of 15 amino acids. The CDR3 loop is CASSQDHPGLNIQYF. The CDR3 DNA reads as TGTGCCAGCAGCCAAGATCATCCGGGACTGAACATTCAGTACTTC.

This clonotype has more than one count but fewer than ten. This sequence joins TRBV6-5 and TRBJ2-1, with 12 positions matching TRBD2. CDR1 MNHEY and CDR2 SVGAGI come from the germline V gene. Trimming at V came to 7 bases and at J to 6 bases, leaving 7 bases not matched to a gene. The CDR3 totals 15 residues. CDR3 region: CASNQLAGGVNEQFF. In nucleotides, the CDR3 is TGTGCCAGCAATCAGCTAGCGGGAGGGGTCAATGAGCAGTTCTTC.

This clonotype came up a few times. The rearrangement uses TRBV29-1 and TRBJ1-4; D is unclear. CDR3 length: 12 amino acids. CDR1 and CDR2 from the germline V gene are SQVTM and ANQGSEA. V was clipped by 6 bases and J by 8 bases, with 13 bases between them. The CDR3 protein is CSVTGPGEKLFF. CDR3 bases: TGCAGCGTGACGGGCCCTGGGGAAAAACTGTTTTTT.

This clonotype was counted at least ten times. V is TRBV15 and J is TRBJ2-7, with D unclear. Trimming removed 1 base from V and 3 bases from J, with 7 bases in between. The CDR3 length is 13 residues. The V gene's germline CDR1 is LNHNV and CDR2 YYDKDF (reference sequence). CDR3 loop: CATSRGASYEQYV. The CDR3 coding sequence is TGTGCCACCAGCAGAGGGGCAAGCTACGAGCAGTACGTC.

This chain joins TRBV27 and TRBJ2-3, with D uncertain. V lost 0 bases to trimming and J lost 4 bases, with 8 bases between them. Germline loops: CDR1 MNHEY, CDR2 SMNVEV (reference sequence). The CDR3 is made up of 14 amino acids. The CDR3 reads CASSLSKMADTQYF. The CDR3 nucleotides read TGTGCCAGCAGTTTATCGAAGATGGCAGATACGCAGTATTTT.

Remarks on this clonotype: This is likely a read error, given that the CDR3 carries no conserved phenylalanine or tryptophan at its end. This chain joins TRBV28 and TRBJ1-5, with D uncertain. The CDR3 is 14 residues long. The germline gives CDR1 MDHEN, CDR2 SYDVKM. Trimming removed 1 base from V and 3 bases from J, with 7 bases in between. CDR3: CASSLFRANQPQHC. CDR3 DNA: TGTGCCAGCAGTTTATTCAGAGCCAATCAGCCCCAGCATTGT.

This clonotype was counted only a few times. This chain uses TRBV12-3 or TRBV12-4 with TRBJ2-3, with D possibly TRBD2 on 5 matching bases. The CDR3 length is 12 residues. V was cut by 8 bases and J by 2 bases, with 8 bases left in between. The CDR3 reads CASGRDTDTQYF. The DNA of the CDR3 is TGTGCCAGCGGGAGAGACACAGATACGCAGTATTTT.

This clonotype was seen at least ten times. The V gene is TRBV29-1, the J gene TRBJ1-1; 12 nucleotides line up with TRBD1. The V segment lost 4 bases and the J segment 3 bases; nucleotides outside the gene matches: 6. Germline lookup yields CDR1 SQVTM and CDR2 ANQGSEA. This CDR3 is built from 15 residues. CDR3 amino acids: CSVAGTGGKYTEAFF. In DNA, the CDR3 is TGCAGCGTTGCCGGGACAGGGGGCAAGTACACTGAAGCTTTCTTT.

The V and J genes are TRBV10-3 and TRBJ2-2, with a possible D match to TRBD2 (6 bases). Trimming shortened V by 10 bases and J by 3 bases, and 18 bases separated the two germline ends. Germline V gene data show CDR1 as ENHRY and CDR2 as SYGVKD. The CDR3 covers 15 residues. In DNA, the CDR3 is TGTGCCACCGGCTTGGCGGGGAGTCACACCGGGGAGCTGTTTTTT. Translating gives CATGLAGSHTGELFF.

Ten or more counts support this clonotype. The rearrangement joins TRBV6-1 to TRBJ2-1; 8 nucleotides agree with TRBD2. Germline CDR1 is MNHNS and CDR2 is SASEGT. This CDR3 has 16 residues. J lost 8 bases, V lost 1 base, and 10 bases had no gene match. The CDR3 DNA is TGTGCCAGCAGTGAAGGGTCGGGAGGGCCATTGGATGAGCAGTTCTTC. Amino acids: CASSEGSGGPLDEQFF.

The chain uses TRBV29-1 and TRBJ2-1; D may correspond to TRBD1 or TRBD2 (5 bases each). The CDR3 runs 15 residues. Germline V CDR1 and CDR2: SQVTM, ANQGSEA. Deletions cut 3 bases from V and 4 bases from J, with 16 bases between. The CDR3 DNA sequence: TGCAGCGTTGAGCTTTGGGACCCGCCTTACAATGAGCAGTTCTTC. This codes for CSVELWDPPYNEQFF.

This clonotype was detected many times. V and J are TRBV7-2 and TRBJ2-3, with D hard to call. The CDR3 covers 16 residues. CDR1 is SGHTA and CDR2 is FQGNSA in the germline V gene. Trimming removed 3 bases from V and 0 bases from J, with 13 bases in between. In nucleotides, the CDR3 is TGTGCCAGCAGCTTCCGGTCCCCCAGAAGCACAGATACGCAGTATTTT. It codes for CASSFRSPRSTDTQYF.

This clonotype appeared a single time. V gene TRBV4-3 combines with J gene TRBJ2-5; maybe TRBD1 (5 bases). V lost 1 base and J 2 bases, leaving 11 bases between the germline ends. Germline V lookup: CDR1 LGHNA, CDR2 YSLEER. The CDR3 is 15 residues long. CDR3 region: CASSQAPQGQETQYF. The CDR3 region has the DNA TGCGCCAGCAGCCAAGCTCCCCAGGGACAAGAGACCCAGTACTTC.

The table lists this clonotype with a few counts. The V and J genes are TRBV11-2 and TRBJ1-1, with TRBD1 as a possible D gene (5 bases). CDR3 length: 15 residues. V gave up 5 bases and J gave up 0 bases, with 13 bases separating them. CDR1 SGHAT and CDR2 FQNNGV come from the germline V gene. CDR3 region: CASSPRTFLNTEAFF. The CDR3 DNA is TGTGCCAGCAGCCCTAGGACATTTTTGAACACTGAAGCTTTCTTT.

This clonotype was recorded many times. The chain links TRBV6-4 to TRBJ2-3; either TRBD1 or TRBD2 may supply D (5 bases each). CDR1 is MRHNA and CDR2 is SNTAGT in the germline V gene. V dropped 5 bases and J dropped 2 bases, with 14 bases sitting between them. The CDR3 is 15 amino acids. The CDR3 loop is CASSLDGALTDTQYF. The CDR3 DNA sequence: TGTGCCAGCAGTCTGGACGGGGCCCTCACAGATACGCAGTATTTT.

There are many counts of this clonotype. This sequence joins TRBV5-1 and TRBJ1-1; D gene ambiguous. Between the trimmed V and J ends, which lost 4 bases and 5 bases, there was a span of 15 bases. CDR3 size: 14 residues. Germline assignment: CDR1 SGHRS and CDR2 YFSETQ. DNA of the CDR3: TGCGCCAGCAGCCTGGCCCCCGGAGTAACTGAAGCTTTCTTT. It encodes CASSLAPGVTEAFF.

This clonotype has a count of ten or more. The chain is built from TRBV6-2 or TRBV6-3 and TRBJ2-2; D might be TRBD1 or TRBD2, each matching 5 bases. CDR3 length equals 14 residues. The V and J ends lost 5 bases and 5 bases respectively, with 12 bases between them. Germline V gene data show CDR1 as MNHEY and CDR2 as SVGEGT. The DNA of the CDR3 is TGTGCCAGCAGTAAGGGACGGACGACCGGGGAGCTGTTTTTT. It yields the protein CASSKGRTTGELFF.

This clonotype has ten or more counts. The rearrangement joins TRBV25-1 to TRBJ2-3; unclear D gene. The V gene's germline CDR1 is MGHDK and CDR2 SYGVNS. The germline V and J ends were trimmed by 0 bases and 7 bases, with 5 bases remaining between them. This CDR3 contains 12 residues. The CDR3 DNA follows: TGTGCCAGCAGTGAATATACATATACGCAGTATTTT. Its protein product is CASSEYTYTQYF.

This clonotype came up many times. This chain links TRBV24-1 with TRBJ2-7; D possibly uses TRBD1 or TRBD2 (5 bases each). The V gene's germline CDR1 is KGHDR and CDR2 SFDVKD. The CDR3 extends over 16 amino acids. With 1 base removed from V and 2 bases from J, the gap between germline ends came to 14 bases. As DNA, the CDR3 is TGTGCCACCAGTGATTTCTTCAGGGAGCGAACCTACGAGCAGTACGTC. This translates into CATSDFFRERTYEQYV.

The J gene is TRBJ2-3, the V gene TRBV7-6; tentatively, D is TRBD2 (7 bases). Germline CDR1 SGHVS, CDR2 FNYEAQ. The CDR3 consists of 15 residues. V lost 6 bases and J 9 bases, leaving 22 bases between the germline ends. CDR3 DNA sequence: TGTGCCAGCAGACCGGTGGGGGGGCCCGCCGTCACGCAGTATTTT. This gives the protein CASRPVGGPAVTQYF. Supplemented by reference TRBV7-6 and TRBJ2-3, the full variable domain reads GAGVSQSPRYKVTKRGQDVALRCDPISGHVSLYWYRQALGQGPEFLTYFNYEAQQDKSGLPNDRFSAERPEGSISTLTIQRTEQRDSAMYRCASRPVGGPAVTQYFGPGTRLTVL.

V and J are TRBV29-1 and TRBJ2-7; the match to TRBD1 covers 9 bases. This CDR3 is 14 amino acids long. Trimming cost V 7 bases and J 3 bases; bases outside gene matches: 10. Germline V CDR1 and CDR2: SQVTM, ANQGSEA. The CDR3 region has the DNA TGCAGCGCCCTGGGACAGGGAAAAGTCTACGAGCAGTACTTC. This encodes CSALGQGKVYEQYF.

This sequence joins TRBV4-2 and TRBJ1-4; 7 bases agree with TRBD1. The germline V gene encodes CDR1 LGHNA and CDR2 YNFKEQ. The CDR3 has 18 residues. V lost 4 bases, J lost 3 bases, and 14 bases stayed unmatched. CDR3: CASSRRHRGVKANEKLFF. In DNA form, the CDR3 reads TGTGCCAGCAGCCGCCGGCACAGGGGAGTTAAGGCTAATGAAAAACTGTTTTTT.